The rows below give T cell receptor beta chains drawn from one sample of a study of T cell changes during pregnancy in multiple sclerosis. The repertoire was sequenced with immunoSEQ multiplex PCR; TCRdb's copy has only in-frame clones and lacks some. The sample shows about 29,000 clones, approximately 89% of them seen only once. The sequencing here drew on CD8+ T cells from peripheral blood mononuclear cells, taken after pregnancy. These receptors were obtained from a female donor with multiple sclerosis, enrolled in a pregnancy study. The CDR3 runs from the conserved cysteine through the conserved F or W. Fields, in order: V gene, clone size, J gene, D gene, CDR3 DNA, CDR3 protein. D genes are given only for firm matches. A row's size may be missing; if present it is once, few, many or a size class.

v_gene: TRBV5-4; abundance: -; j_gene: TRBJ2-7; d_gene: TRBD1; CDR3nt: TGTGCCAGCAGCGGGGACAGAAGCTCCTACGAGCAGTACTTC; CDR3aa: CASSGDRSSYEQYF
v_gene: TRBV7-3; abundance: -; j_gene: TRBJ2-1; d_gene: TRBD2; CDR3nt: TGTGCCAGCAGCTTTGGCGGGAGTAATGAGCAGTTCTTC; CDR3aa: CASSFGGSNEQFF
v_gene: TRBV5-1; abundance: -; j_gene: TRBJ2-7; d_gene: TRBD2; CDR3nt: TGCGCCAGCAGCCCGTGGACTAGCGGAATATCCTCCTACGAGCAGTACTTC; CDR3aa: CASSPWTSGISSYEQYF
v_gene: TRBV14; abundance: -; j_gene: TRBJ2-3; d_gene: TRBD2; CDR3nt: TGTGCCAGCAGCCAAAAACTTTCTAGCGGGAGTAGCACAGATACGCAGTATTTT; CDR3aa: CASSQKLSSGSSTDTQYF
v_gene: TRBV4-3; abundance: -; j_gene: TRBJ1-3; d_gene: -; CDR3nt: TGCGCCAGCAGCCAAGGTGTGGGGGGGGAGTTAGGAAACACCATATATTTT; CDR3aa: CASSQGVGGELGNTIYF
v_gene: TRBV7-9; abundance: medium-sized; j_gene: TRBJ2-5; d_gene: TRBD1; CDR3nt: TGTGCCAGCAGCTGCCGGTACGGGGACAGGGGGTCTCAAGAGACCCAGTACTTC; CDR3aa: CASSCRYGDRGSQETQYF
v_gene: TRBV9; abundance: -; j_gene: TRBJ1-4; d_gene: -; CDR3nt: TGTGCCAGCAGCGCTCTGGACAGTGGAGGCAATGAAAAACTGTTTTTT; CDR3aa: CASSALDSGGNEKLFF
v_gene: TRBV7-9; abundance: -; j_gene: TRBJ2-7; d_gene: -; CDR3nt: TGTGCCAGCAGCCCGGTAAGGGGGGAGCAGTACTTC; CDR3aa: CASSPVRGEQYF
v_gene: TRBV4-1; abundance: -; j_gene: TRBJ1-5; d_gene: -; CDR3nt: TGCGCCAGCTCCCCCTGGGTCGGGCAGCCCCAGCATTTT; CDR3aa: CASSPWVGQPQHF
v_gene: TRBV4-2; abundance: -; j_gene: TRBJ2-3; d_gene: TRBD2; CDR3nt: TGTGCCAGCAGCCAGGGACTAGGGACAGATACGCAGTATTTT; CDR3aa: CASSQGLGTDTQYF
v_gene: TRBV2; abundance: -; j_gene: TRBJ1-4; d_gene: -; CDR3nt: TGTGCCAGCAGTGACCGGGGGGATGAAAAACTGTTTTTT; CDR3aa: CASSDRGDEKLFF
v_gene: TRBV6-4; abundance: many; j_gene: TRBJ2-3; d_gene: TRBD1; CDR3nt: TGTGCCAGCAGTGACTTCACAGGGGACGCAGATACGCAGTATTTT; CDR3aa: CASSDFTGDADTQYF
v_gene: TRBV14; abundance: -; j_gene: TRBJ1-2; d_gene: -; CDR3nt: TGTGCCAGCAGCCAAGAGGGGACATATGGCTACACCTTC; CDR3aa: CASSQEGTYGYTF
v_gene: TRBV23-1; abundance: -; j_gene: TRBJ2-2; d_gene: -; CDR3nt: TGCGCCAGCAGTCAATTGGGGCTCGGGAACACCGGGGAGCTGTTTTTT; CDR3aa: CASSQLGLGNTGELFF